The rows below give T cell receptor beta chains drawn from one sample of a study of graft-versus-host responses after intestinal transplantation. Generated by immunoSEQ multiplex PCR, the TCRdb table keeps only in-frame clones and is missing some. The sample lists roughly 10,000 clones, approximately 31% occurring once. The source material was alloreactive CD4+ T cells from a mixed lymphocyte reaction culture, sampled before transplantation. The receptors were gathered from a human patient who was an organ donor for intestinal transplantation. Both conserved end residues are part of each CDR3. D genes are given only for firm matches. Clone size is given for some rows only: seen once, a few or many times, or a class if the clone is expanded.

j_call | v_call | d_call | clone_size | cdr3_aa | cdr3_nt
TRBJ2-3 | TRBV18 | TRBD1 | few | CASSPSQGALDTQYF | TGTGCCAGCTCACCATCCCAGGGGGCGTTGGATACGCAGTATTTT
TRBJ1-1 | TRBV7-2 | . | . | CASSPALGGTEAFF | TGTGCCAGCAGCCCAGCCTTGGGGGGGACTGAAGCTTTCTTT
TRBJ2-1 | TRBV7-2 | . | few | CASSSRGAGAYNEQFF | TGTGCCAGCAGCTCGAGGGGGGCGGGGGCCTACAATGAGCAGTTCTTC
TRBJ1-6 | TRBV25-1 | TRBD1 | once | CASSGQGVSPLHF | TGTGCCAGCAGTGGACAGGGGGTTTCACCCCTCCACTTT
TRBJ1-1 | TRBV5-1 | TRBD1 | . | CASSSWTGNTEAFF | TGCGCCAGCAGCTCCTGGACAGGGAACACTGAAGCTTTCTTT
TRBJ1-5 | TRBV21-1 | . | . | CASSKTGGSNQPQHF | TGTGCCAGCAGCAAAACAGGGGGCAGCAATCAGCCCCAGCATTTT
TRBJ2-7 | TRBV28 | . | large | CASSLVTGRQYF | TGTGCCAGCAGCCTAGTAACAGGGCGGCAGTACTTC
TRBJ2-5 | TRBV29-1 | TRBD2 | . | CSVGGGLYQETQYF | TGCAGCGTTGGGGGGGGACTGTACCAAGAGACCCAGTACTTC
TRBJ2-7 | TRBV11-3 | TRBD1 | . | CASSLAVTGSYEQYF | TGTGCCAGCAGCTTAGCGGTGACAGGGTCCTACGAGCAGTACTTC
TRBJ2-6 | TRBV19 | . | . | CASENSGANVLTF | TGTGCCAGCGAAAACTCTGGGGCCAACGTCCTGACTTTC
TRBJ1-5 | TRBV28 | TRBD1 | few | CASSVTGEYQPQHF | TGTGCCAGCAGCGTGACAGGGGAATACCAGCCCCAGCATTTT
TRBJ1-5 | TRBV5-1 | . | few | CASSLGNGGNQPQHF | TGCGCCAGCAGCTTGGGTAACGGCGGCAATCAGCCCCAGCATTTT
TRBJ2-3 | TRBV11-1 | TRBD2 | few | CASSLGTSGATDTQYF | TGTGCCAGCAGCCTCGGGACTAGCGGGGCCACAGATACGCAGTATTTT
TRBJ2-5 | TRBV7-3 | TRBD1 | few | CASSFQGAGETQYF | TGTGCCAGCAGCTTCCAGGGGGCAGGAGAGACCCAGTACTTC
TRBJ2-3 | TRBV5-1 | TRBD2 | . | CASSFFHSGGDTQYF | TGCGCCAGCAGCTTTTTTCATAGCGGGGGGGATACGCAGTATTTT
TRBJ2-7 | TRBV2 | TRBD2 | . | CASGLEAGDPYEQYF | TGTGCCAGCGGTTTAGAAGCGGGGGACCCCTACGAGCAGTACTTC
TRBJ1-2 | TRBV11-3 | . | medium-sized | CASSLAGSDYGYTF | TGTGCCAGCAGCTTAGCGGGCAGTGATTATGGCTACACCTTC
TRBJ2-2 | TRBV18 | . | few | CASSPPGPNTGELFF | TGTGCCAGCTCTCCTCCGGGACCGAACACCGGGGAGCTGTTTTTT
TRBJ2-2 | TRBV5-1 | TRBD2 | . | CASSLRTSGGHTGELFF | TGCGCCAGCAGCCTCCGTACTAGCGGGGGGCACACCGGGGAGCTGTTTTTT
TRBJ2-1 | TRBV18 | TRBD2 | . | CASALTSGGAGPFF | TGTGCCAGCGCCCTCACTAGCGGGGGGGCCGGACCGTTCTTC
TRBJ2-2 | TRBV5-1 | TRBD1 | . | CASSLVGQGNTGELFF | TGCGCCAGCAGCTTGGTGGGACAGGGGAACACCGGGGAGCTGTTTTTT
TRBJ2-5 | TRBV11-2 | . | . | CASSLDHGGQETQYF | TGTGCCAGCAGCTTAGATCATGGGGGGCAAGAGACCCAGTACTTC
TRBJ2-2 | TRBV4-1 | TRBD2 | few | CASSQPGLVIRELFF | TGCGCCAGCAGCCAACCGGGACTAGTGATTCGGGAGCTGTTTTTT
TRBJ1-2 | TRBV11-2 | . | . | CASSLAGLFGGYTF | TGTGCCAGCAGCCTCGCGGGGCTGTTCGGCGGCTACACCTTC
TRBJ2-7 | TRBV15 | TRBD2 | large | CATSTGLAVYYEQYF | TGTGCCACCAGCACTGGACTAGCGGTCTACTACGAGCAGTACTTC